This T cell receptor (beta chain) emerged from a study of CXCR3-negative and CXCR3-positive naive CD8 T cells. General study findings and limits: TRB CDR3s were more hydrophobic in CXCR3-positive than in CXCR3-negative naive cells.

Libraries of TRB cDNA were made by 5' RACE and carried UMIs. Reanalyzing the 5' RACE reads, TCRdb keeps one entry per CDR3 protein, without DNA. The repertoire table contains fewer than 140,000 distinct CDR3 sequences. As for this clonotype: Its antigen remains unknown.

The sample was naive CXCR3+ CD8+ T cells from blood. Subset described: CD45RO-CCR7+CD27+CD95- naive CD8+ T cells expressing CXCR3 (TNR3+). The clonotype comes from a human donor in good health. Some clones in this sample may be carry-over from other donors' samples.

CDR3 loop: CAISESTGEWYNEQFF. V gene TRBV10-3 combines with J gene TRBJ2-1; TCRdb returns TRBD1, unconfirmable since there is no DNA. The germline CDR1 and CDR2 sequences are ENHRY and SYGVKD. The CDR3 runs 16 residues.